Presented here are 27 T cell receptor beta chains from one specimen sequenced in a study of cytomegalovirus exposure and HLA in healthy donors. The PCR used 60 Vbeta and 13 Jbeta primers. Some clones are missing from TCRdb's copy, which holds only in-frame ones; the method was immunoSEQ multiplex PCR. The sample carries approximately 130,000 clones, about 85% recorded once. The sample consisted of PBMCs. The receptors shown here come from a boy aged 10-17 years in good health and CMV-seronegative.

This clone showed up just a few times. V and J are TRBV4-2 and TRBJ1-4; D not resolved. Germline CDR1 is LGHNA and CDR2 is YNFKEQ. Between the trimmed V and J ends, which lost 2 bases and 0 bases, there was a span of 10 bases. This CDR3 is built from 16 residues. The CDR3 sequence: CASSQRTAATNEKLFF. The CDR3 nucleotides are TGTGCCAGCAGCCAAAGGACTGCAGCAACTAATGAAAAACTGTTTTTT.

The rearrangement links TRBV13 to TRBJ1-6, with D unclear. CDR1 PRHDT and CDR2 FYEKMQ come from the germline V gene (reference sequence). Trimming removed 1 base from V and 7 bases from J, with 11 bases in between. The CDR3 spans 15 residues. CDR3 amino acids: CASSLARGQNSPLHF. In DNA, the CDR3 is TGTGCCAGCAGCTTAGCGCGTGGGCAAAATTCACCCCTCCACTTT.

There are a few counts of this clone. J is TRBJ2-7 and V is TRBV5-6, with a weak D call TRBD1 (6 bases). This CDR3 comprises 18 residues. Deletions cut 0 bases from V and 2 bases from J, with 21 bases between. CDR1 and CDR2 (germline): SGHDT, YYEEEE. In nucleotides, the CDR3 is TGTGCCAGCAGCTTGGTTAGTCGGACAGTTGACCGAACCTACGAGCAGTACTTC. Protein product: CASSLVSRTVDRTYEQYF. Filled out from reference TRBV5-6 and TRBJ2-7, the complete variable domain reads DAGVTQSPTHLIKTRGQQVTLRCSPKSGHDTVSWYQQALGQGPQFIFQYYEEEERQRGNFPDRFSGHQFPNYSSELNVNALLLGDSALYLCASSLVSRTVDRTYEQYFGPGTRLTVT.

The chain employs TRBV5-8 and TRBJ2-5; weak D call: TRBD2 (6 bases). CDR3 length equals 15 residues. Trimming removed 0 bases from V and 5 bases from J, with 14 bases in between. Germline values: CDR1 SGHTS, CDR2 YDEGEE. The CDR3 DNA reads TGTGCCAGCAGCTTGGGACGCGGGGTCGGTGAGACCCAGTACTTC. Protein sequence: CASSLGRGVGETQYF.

The chain employs TRBV10-2 and TRBJ1-1, with a weak D call TRBD1 (5 bases). Germline values: CDR1 WSHSY, CDR2 SAAADI. This CDR3 region has 15 residues. V was clipped by 2 bases and J by 1 base, with 11 bases between them. In DNA form, the CDR3 reads TGCGCCAGCAGTGAGACGGAGACAGCGAACACTGAAGCTTTCTTT. Translating gives CASSETETANTEAFF.

The genes are TRBV5-6 and TRBJ2-7, with D tentatively TRBD2 (6 bases). Germline CDR1 and CDR2: SGHDT and YYEEEE. Deletions cut 4 bases from V and 6 bases from J, with 11 bases between. The CDR3 runs 12 residues. CDR3 sequence reads: CASSPAGREQYF. The CDR3 DNA is TGTGCCAGCAGCCCTGCGGGGCGCGAGCAGTACTTC. Full variable domain (outside the CDR3, taken from reference TRBV5-6 and TRBJ2-7): DAGVTQSPTHLIKTRGQQVTLRCSPKSGHDTVSWYQQALGQGPQFIFQYYEEEERQRGNFPDRFSGHQFPNYSSELNVNALLLGDSALYLCASSPAGREQYFGPGTRLTVT.

This clone was found a few times. The J gene is TRBJ1-2, the V gene TRBV9; 10 nucleotides line up with TRBD1. The trim removed 4 bases at V and 6 bases at J, leaving 12 bases unmatched. Per germline, CDR1 SGDLS and CDR2 YYNGEE. The CDR3 is 16 amino acids. CDR3 sequence: CASSTHLTGGIDGYTF. The CDR3 nucleotides are TGTGCCAGCAGCACACATCTGACAGGGGGCATTGATGGCTACACCTTC.

This clone appeared once. The chain carries TRBV4-3 and TRBJ1-2; D is perhaps TRBD1 (5 bases). Trimming removed 0 bases at V and 13 bases at J, with 18 bases between. From germline, CDR1 is LGHNA and CDR2 YSLEER. This CDR3 contains 14 residues. For the CDR3, the DNA is TGCGCCAGCAGCCAAGATTCGGGTTCCGGGGGATCCACCTTC. Translating gives CASSQDSGSGGSTF.

The chain employs TRBV11-3 and TRBJ2-1, with D tentatively TRBD1 (6 bases). CDR3 length equals 16 residues. The V gene's germline CDR1 is SGHNT and CDR2 YENEEA. Trimming pared 4 bases from V and 5 bases from J, leaving 18 bases between. CDR3: CASSSHPGQGHNEQFF. The CDR3 DNA sequence: TGTGCCAGCAGCTCCCACCCTGGGCAGGGGCACAATGAGCAGTTCTTC.

V and J are TRBV12-5 and TRBJ1-6; TRBD1 aligns across 8 bases. V trimming: 6 bases; J trimming: 10 bases; junction bases outside the gene matches: 8. Germline V gene lookup returns CDR1 LGHNT and CDR2 FRNRAP. CDR3 length: 14 residues. The CDR3 spells CASGLGQGRSPLHF. The CDR3 DNA reads as TGTGCTAGTGGCCTCGGACAGGGTCGATCACCCCTCCACTTT.

The chain joins TRBV7-3 to TRBJ2-1, with 9 bases identical to TRBD2. V lost 4 bases and J lost 7; bases outside the gene matches: 8. CDR3 length equals 15 residues. Germline assignment: CDR1 SGHTA and CDR2 FQGTGA. The CDR3 here is CASSYSGGPNNEQFF. The DNA for the CDR3 is TGTGCCAGCAGCTACAGCGGGGGGCCCAATAATGAGCAGTTCTTC.

In regard to this clone: A read error may produce the germline difference seen at one junction end. This chain joins TRBV29-1 and TRBJ1-2; TRBD1 aligns across 7 bases. CDR3 length: 14 residues. Germline assignment: CDR1 SQVTM and CDR2 ANQGSEA. The CDR3 reads CSVEQATGSYGYPF. In DNA, the CDR3 is TGCAGCGTTGAACAGGCGACAGGGAGCTATGGCTACCCCTTC.

The CDR3 region is CASSAGVGRYYGYTF. The CDR3 nucleotides read TGTGCCAGCAGCGCGGGGGTCGGCAGATACTATGGCTACACCTTC. This chain uses TRBV5-5 with TRBJ1-2, with D possibly TRBD1 on 5 matching bases. The CDR3 is made up of 15 amino acids. V lost 4 bases to trimming and J lost 3 bases, with 16 bases between them. The germline V gene encodes CDR1 SGHKS and CDR2 YYEKEE (reference sequence).

This clone was picked up a small number of times. The rearrangement links TRBV5-4 to TRBJ2-7; a weak D match, TRBD1 (6 bases). V shed 4 bases and J shed 3 bases, with 17 bases lying between them. Germline V gene lookup returns CDR1 SGHNT and CDR2 YYREEE (reference sequence). This CDR3 is built from 15 residues. CDR3 coding DNA: TGTGCCAGCAGCCGCAACCAGGGGAGCCACTACGAGCAGTACTTC. Amino acids: CASSRNQGSHYEQYF.

The chain is built from TRBV9 and TRBJ1-5; 9 bases are a match to TRBD1. The CDR3 contains 15 residues. V lost 5 bases and J lost 6; bases outside the gene matches: 9. Per germline, CDR1 SGDLS and CDR2 YYNGEE. CDR3 residues: CASSLTGGEGQPQHF. CDR3 in DNA: TGTGCCAGCAGTTTAACAGGGGGCGAGGGTCAGCCCCAGCATTTT.

The V and J genes are TRBV19 and TRBJ1-5; 10 nucleotides agree with TRBD1. This CDR3 spans 18 amino acids. The trim removed 8 bases at V and 0 bases at J, leaving 13 bases unmatched. The V gene's germline CDR1 is LNHDA and CDR2 SQIVND (reference sequence). The CDR3 protein is CASPPSGTGDFSNQPQHF. The CDR3 nucleotides read TGTGCCAGTCCCCCCTCGGGGACAGGGGACTTTAGCAATCAGCCCCAGCATTTT.

The chain joins TRBV6-5 to TRBJ1-2; the D is unclear. The CDR3 extends over 15 amino acids. V lost 6 bases to trimming and J lost 2 bases, with 16 bases between them. The germline gives CDR1 MNHEY, CDR2 SVGAGI. The CDR3 DNA sequence: TGTGCCAGCAGCTTCACAATAACAAACAACTATGGCTACACCTTC. Its translation is CASSFTITNNYGYTF.

This clone was found once. The chain uses TRBV19 and TRBJ1-4; TRBD1 matches at 7 bases. Looked up from germline, CDR1 is LNHDA and CDR2 is SQIVND (reference sequence). Trimming cost V 9 bases and J 2 bases; bases outside gene matches: 9. The CDR3 is 15 amino acids. CDR3 protein: CASTHRQGTNEKLFF. CDR3 bases: TGTGCCAGCACCCATAGACAGGGTACTAATGAAAAACTGTTTTTT.

This rearrangement joins TRBV13 to TRBJ1-3, with D perhaps TRBD1 (6 bases). The CDR3 has 14 amino acids. Germline CDR1 and CDR2: PRHDT and FYEKMQ (reference sequence). Trimming left V 5 bases short and J 4 bases short, with 12 bases between. CDR3 protein: CASSPQGPGNTIYF. CDR3 bases: TGTGCCAGCAGCCCTCAGGGGCCAGGAAACACCATATATTTT. Supplemented by reference TRBV13 and TRBJ1-3, the full variable domain reads AAGVIQSPRHLIKEKRETATLKCYPIPRHDTVYWYQQGPGQDPQFLISFYEKMQSDKGSIPDRFSAQQFSDYHSELNMSSLELGDSALYFCASSPQGPGNTIYFGEGSWLTVV.

This clone has just a few counts. J is TRBJ2-7 and V is TRBV11-2; a possible D gene is TRBD1 (5 bases). The germline V gene encodes CDR1 SGHAT and CDR2 FQNNGV. Trimming cost V 4 bases and J 5 bases, with 15 bases left between them. This CDR3 region has 14 residues. The CDR3 is CASSSLGRVHEQYF. CDR3 bases: TGTGCCAGCAGCTCCCTCGGCAGGGTCCACGAGCAGTACTTC.

The DNA of the CDR3 is TGCGCCAGCAGCCAAGTCCGGGACAGGACCTACGAGCAGTACTTC. Its protein product is CASSQVRDRTYEQYF. The rearrangement uses TRBV4-1 and TRBJ2-7, with TRBD1 matching 8 bases. Trimming removed 1 base from V and 2 bases from J; junction bases left unmatched: 4. This CDR3 is built from 15 residues. Germline CDR1 MGHRA, CDR2 YSYEKL.

This chain links TRBV7-2 with TRBJ1-2; D might be TRBD1 (6 bases). Germline values: CDR1 SGHTA, CDR2 FQGNSA. V was clipped by 4 bases and J by 6 bases, with 15 bases between them. This CDR3 spans 14 amino acids. The CDR3 reads CASSYGQTEDGYTF. CDR3 sequence (DNA): TGTGCCAGCAGCTACGGACAGACGGAAGATGGCTACACCTTC.

The chain links TRBV4-1 to TRBJ2-3; D is unresolved. V was clipped by 8 bases and J by 2 bases, with 14 bases between them. This CDR3 comprises 14 residues. Germline CDR1 MGHRA, CDR2 YSYEKL. CDR3 nucleotide sequence: TGCGCCAGCTTGATGGCCCCTCTCACAGATACGCAGTATTTT. Encoded protein: CASLMAPLTDTQYF.

This clone appeared a few times. Written as DNA, the CDR3 is TGCGCCAGCAGCTCCGGTGGGGGCTCGGCCTATGGCTACACCTTC. Protein sequence: CASSSGGGSAYGYTF. The chain is built from TRBV5-1 and TRBJ1-2, with D possibly TRBD1 on 6 matching bases. Germline V CDR1 and CDR2: SGHRS, YFSETQ. V lost 3 bases and J lost 4, with 16 bases in between. The CDR3 runs 15 residues.

The chain joins TRBV7-9 to TRBJ2-2; 16 positions agree with TRBD2. The CDR3 is 19 amino acids. CDR1 and CDR2 (germline): SEHNR, FQNEAQ (reference sequence). V trimming: 2 bases; J trimming: 4 bases; junction bases outside the gene matches: 7. CDR3 nucleotides: TGTGCCAGCAGCTTAATTTGGGGACTAGCGGGAGGGCCCACCGGGGAGCTGTTTTTT. Protein product: CASSLIWGLAGGPTGELFF. Full variable domain (missing parts from reference TRBV7-9 and TRBJ2-2): DTGVSQNPRHKITKRGQNVTFRCDPISEHNRLYWYRQTLGQGPEFLTYFQNEAQLEKSRLLSDRFSAERPKGSFSTLEIQRTEQGDSAMYLCASSLIWGLAGGPTGELFFGEGSRLTVL.

V and J are TRBV4-3 and TRBJ1-1; the D is unclear. Germline V gives CDR1 LGHNA, CDR2 YSLEER. The CDR3 contains 13 residues. The ends were cut back, 1 base at V and 7 bases at J, with 10 bases in the middle. The CDR3 reads CASSQGSRNEAFF. CDR3 coding DNA: TGCGCCAGCAGCCAAGGGTCTAGAAATGAAGCTTTCTTT.

The rearrangement links TRBV2 to TRBJ1-1; the D is unclear. V was trimmed by 7 bases and J by 1 base, leaving 7 bases between them. The germline V gene has CDR1 SNHLY and CDR2 FYNNEI. This CDR3 contains 12 residues. The CDR3 spells CASMDSNTEAFF. As DNA, the CDR3 is TGTGCCAGCATGGACTCGAACACTGAAGCTTTCTTT.